The present entry profiles one TCR beta chain with its context. V dropped 4 bases and J dropped 6; count of bases not matched to a gene: 9. This CDR3 has 15 amino acids. The germline gives CDR1 SEHNR, CDR2 FQNEAQ (reference sequence). The data are from a study of cytomegalovirus exposure and HLA in healthy donors. The method was immunoSEQ multiplex PCR; TCRdb's version includes in-frame clones alone and lacks a portion of them. The sample gives 110,000 or so clones, about nine tenths of which show up once; about 1.7% is in the top ten. The sample comprised PBMCs. V usage is TRBV7-9 and J usage is TRBJ2-7; TRBD2 matches 10 bases. This clonotype was sampled from a man younger than 30 in good health and CMV-seronegative. As DNA, the CDR3 is TGTGCCAGCAGCTCTAGCGGGAGTAAAGTTCTCGAGCAGTACTTC. The encoded protein is CASSSSGSKVLEQYF.